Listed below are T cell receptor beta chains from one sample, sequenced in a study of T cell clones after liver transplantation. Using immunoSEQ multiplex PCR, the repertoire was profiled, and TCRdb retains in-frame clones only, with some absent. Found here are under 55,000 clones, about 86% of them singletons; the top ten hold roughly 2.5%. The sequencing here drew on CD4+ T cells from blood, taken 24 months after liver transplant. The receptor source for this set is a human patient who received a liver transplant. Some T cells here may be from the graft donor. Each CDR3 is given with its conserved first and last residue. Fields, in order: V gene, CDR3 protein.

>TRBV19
CASRGFSGNTIYF
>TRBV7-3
CASSFRPIAGRNEQFF
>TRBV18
CASSPGQASGANVLTF
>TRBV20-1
CSASGNSEQYF
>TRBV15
CATSRGQGPREQYF
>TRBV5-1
CASSFNPGQGYGYTF
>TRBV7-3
CASSLSLAGEFEQYF
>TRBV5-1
CASSPGWGPTSYEQYF
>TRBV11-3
CASSLDTGRVAGYTDTQYF
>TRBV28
CASGRKVQYF
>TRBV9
CASSSRLAGEVNEQFF
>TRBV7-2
CASSLVPRDRGKHEQYF
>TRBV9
CASSVVGKSEGNTIYF
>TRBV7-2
CASSNQRGNYGYTF
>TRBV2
CATYIVPGEPVAQHF
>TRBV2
CASRGASGQETQYF
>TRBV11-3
CASSLRAGQGTGELFF
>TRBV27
CASSLLGYQETQYF
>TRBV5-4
CASSLGSRAKNIQYF
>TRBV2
CATVRRASGGTSTDTQYF
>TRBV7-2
CASSPYSGSSYNEQFF
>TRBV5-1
CASKGAGQTLQFF
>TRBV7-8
CASSPRNEQYF
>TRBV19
CASSMGGAAKFYGYTF
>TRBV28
CASSLSGASSYEQYF
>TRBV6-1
CASSAPGRGNTGELFF
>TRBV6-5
CASSYSRARSGNTIYF
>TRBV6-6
CASRHTSGDYNEQFF
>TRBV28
CASSSTDRGKEKLFF
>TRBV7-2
CASSSPRRRRMNSPLHF
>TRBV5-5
CASSRPLAGAYEQFF
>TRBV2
CASTGTLYGYTF
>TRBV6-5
CASSYSFSSGSPLHF
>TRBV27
CASSHRGYPNEKLFF
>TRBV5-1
CASTQRPGGTYGYTF
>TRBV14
CASRGSADTQYF
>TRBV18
CASSPPGLAQETQYF
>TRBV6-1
CASSGDQETQYF
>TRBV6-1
CASSENTPAGVISGANVLTF
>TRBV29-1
CSALSGVGFTGELFF
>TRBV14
CASSRGSGPSQETQYF
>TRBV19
CASSSGQDATYNEQFF
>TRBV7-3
CASSLMGQNTEAFF
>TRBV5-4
CASSTTSGGARTGELFF
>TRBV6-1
CASSELGLFTDTQYF
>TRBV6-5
CASSLTPNEQFF